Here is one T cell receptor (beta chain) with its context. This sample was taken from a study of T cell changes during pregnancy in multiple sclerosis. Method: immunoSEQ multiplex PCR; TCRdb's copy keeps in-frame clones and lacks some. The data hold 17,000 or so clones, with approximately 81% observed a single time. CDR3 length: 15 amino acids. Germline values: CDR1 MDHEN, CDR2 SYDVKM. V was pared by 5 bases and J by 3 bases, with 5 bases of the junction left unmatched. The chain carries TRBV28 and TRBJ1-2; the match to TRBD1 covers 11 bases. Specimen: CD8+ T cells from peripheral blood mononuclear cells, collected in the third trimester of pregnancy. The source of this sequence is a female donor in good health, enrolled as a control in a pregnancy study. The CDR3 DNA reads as TGTGCCAGCAGTCTGGACAGGGGGCGAGACTATGGCTACACCTTC. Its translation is CASSLDRGRDYGYTF.